This is a list of T cell receptor beta chains from one sample in a study of identical twins. Using its own MiXCR run on the 5' RACE reads, TCRdb lists one record per CDR3 protein. The profile shows 500,000 to 550,000 distinct CDR3 sequences, 22% of them singletons. These data were likewise used in another study, on T cells expressing NK-cell markers.

What was sequenced was CD4+ T cells sorted from blood. The receptor source for this set is a woman aged 18-29 years in good health. Each CDR3 is given with its conserved first and last residue. The D gene is left open where the match is weak. Not every row has a clone size; where given, it reads once, few, many or a size class.

j_gene: TRBJ2-1
v_gene: TRBV20-1
abundance: many
d_gene: TRBD1
CDR3nt: TGCAGTGCTGAAACGGGACAGGGTAGGAATGAGCAGTTCTTC
CDR3aa: CSAETGQGRNEQFF

j_gene: TRBJ2-1
v_gene: TRBV7-2
abundance: .
d_gene: .
CDR3nt: TGTGCCAGCACCACCGGCGGCGGATTCAAATATGAGCAGTTCTTC
CDR3aa: CASTTGGGFKYEQFF

j_gene: TRBJ1-1
v_gene: TRBV5-1
abundance: many
d_gene: .
CDR3nt: TGCGCCAGCAGCGCCCTGACAGGGAACACTGAAGCTTTCTTT
CDR3aa: CASSALTGNTEAFF

j_gene: TRBJ2-7
v_gene: TRBV12-3/TRBV12-4
abundance: .
d_gene: TRBD2
CDR3nt: TGTGCCAGCAGTGTATCTAGCGGGACCGAGCAGTACTTC
CDR3aa: CASSVSSGTEQYF

j_gene: TRBJ1-1
v_gene: TRBV6-2/TRBV6-3
abundance: .
d_gene: .
CDR3nt: TGTGCCAGCAGTTACTCGAACAGGAGAACTGAAGCTTTCTTT
CDR3aa: CASSYSNRRTEAFF

j_gene: TRBJ2-2
v_gene: TRBV7-9
abundance: once
d_gene: TRBD2
CDR3nt: TGTGCCAGCAGCTTCACTAGCGGGAGGGCCGGGGAGCTGTTTTTT
CDR3aa: CASSFTSGRAGELFF

j_gene: TRBJ2-7
v_gene: TRBV12-3/TRBV12-4
abundance: few
d_gene: TRBD1
CDR3nt: TGTGCCAGCAGTTCGGACAGGTCCGGACCCGGTTACTTC
CDR3aa: CASSSDRSGPGYF

j_gene: TRBJ1-1
v_gene: TRBV20-1
abundance: few
d_gene: TRBD1
CDR3nt: TGCAGTGCTAGGGTTCCAGGGGGCACTGAAGCTTTCTTT
CDR3aa: CSARVPGGTEAFF

j_gene: TRBJ1-2
v_gene: TRBV6-1
abundance: few
d_gene: TRBD1
CDR3nt: TGTGCCAGCGGCCCAAAACCGACAGGGGCCTTCTATGGCTACACCTTC
CDR3aa: CASGPKPTGAFYGYTF

j_gene: TRBJ2-7
v_gene: TRBV20-1
abundance: many
d_gene: .
CDR3nt: TGCAGTGCTAGAGAGGGGACCAGCTCCTACGAGCAGTACTTC
CDR3aa: CSAREGTSSYEQYF

j_gene: TRBJ2-7
v_gene: TRBV6-1
abundance: few
d_gene: .
CDR3nt: TGTGCCAGCAGTGGGGCAATGGGTTCCTACGAGCAGTACTTC
CDR3aa: CASSGAMGSYEQYF

j_gene: TRBJ1-1
v_gene: TRBV18
abundance: .
d_gene: .
CDR3nt: TGTGCCAGCTCACCATCCAAAGGGGTGAACACTGAAGCTTTCTTT
CDR3aa: CASSPSKGVNTEAFF

j_gene: TRBJ1-5
v_gene: TRBV20-1
abundance: .
d_gene: .
CDR3nt: TGCAGTGCTATCCCAGACAGGAATCAGCCCCAGCATTTT
CDR3aa: CSAIPDRNQPQHF

j_gene: TRBJ2-4
v_gene: TRBV4-2
abundance: .
d_gene: .
CDR3nt: TGTGCCAGCAGCCAAGAGCCCAGGGAGAGGGGAAACATTCAGTACTTC
CDR3aa: CASSQEPRERGNIQYF

j_gene: TRBJ2-7
v_gene: TRBV10-3
abundance: few
d_gene: .
CDR3nt: TGTGCCATCAGTGCATCCGACGGTTCCTACGAGCAGTACTTC
CDR3aa: CAISASDGSYEQYF

j_gene: TRBJ2-7
v_gene: TRBV12-3/TRBV12-4
abundance: .
d_gene: .
CDR3nt: TGTGCCAGCAGAGCCCTCAGTTCTTCCTACGAGCAGTACTTC
CDR3aa: CASRALSSSYEQYF

j_gene: TRBJ1-1
v_gene: TRBV7-8
abundance: few
d_gene: .
CDR3nt: TGTGCCAGCAGCTTAGGTCACGGCACTGAAGCTTTCTTT
CDR3aa: CASSLGHGTEAFF

j_gene: TRBJ2-5
v_gene: TRBV20-1
abundance: few
d_gene: .
CDR3nt: TGCAGTGCTAGAAGACGTGACAACCAAGAGACCCAGTACTTC
CDR3aa: CSARRRDNQETQYF

j_gene: TRBJ1-2
v_gene: TRBV10-1
abundance: few
d_gene: .
CDR3nt: TGCGCCAGCACACAGGTTGAGGGTGGCTACACCTTC
CDR3aa: CASTQVEGGYTF

j_gene: TRBJ2-5
v_gene: TRBV20-1
abundance: .
d_gene: .
CDR3nt: TGCAGTGCCAGGACCCCCTCTGAGACCCAGTACTTC
CDR3aa: CSARTPSETQYF

j_gene: TRBJ1-2
v_gene: TRBV9
abundance: few
d_gene: .
CDR3nt: TGTGCCAGCAGCGTAGGGGAGCGTGGCTACACCTTC
CDR3aa: CASSVGERGYTF

j_gene: TRBJ2-3
v_gene: TRBV3-1
abundance: .
d_gene: .
CDR3nt: TGTGCCAGCAGGAATAAGTTGGGGGGCACAGATACGCAGTATTTT
CDR3aa: CASRNKLGGTDTQYF

j_gene: TRBJ1-4
v_gene: TRBV7-4
abundance: .
d_gene: .
CDR3nt: TGTGCGAGGGGTGAAAAACTGTTTTTT
CDR3aa: CARGEKLFF

j_gene: TRBJ1-6
v_gene: TRBV3-1
abundance: .
d_gene: .
CDR3nt: TGTGCCAGCAGCCTGGGACACCAGTTATATTCACCCCTCCACTTT
CDR3aa: CASSLGHQLYSPLHF

j_gene: TRBJ2-3
v_gene: TRBV6-1
abundance: .
d_gene: .
CDR3nt: TGTGCCAGCAGTGAAGGGATGAGAGATACGCAGTATTTT
CDR3aa: CASSEGMRDTQYF

j_gene: TRBJ2-5
v_gene: TRBV12-3/TRBV12-4
abundance: many
d_gene: TRBD2
CDR3nt: TGTGCCAGCAGTTCCTCCCTCTCTAGTAGCGGGGAGACCCAGTACTTC
CDR3aa: CASSSSLSSSGETQYF

j_gene: TRBJ2-7
v_gene: TRBV20-1
abundance: .
d_gene: .
CDR3nt: TGCAGTGCTAGAGATCGAGGCAGGAGTAAGTACGAGCAGTACTTC
CDR3aa: CSARDRGRSKYEQYF

j_gene: TRBJ2-3
v_gene: TRBV15
abundance: .
d_gene: .
CDR3nt: TGTGCCACCAGCACAAGAGGGACTAGCACAGATACGCAGTATTTT
CDR3aa: CATSTRGTSTDTQYF

j_gene: TRBJ1-1
v_gene: TRBV20-1
abundance: few
d_gene: .
CDR3nt: TGCAGTGGCCTCAAAGACCAAAACACTGAAGCTTTCTTT
CDR3aa: CSGLKDQNTEAFF

j_gene: TRBJ1-1
v_gene: TRBV4-1
abundance: .
d_gene: .
CDR3nt: TGCGCCAGCAGCACTCGTGGGTCCTTGAACACTGAAGCTTTCTTT
CDR3aa: CASSTRGSLNTEAFF

j_gene: TRBJ2-1
v_gene: TRBV6-5
abundance: few
d_gene: TRBD2
CDR3nt: TGTGCCAGCAGTTACAGACGACTAGCGGGAGAGCCCAATGAGCAGTTCTTC
CDR3aa: CASSYRRLAGEPNEQFF

j_gene: TRBJ2-7
v_gene: TRBV6-5
abundance: few
d_gene: .
CDR3nt: TGTGCCAGCAGTTACGATCCGTCCTACGAGCAGTACTTC
CDR3aa: CASSYDPSYEQYF

j_gene: TRBJ1-2
v_gene: TRBV20-1
abundance: few
d_gene: TRBD1
CDR3nt: TGCAGTGCTAGCGAGAGGGGGCTCGATGGCTACACCTTC
CDR3aa: CSASERGLDGYTF

j_gene: TRBJ2-7
v_gene: TRBV15
abundance: .
d_gene: TRBD2
CDR3nt: TGTGCCACCAGTCCACCGATAGCGGGAGCGCCCCTCGGCTTC
CDR3aa: CATSPPIAGAPLGF

j_gene: TRBJ2-3
v_gene: TRBV29-1
abundance: many
d_gene: .
CDR3nt: TGCAGCGTTGAACCGGGGGGCACAGATACGCAGTATTTT
CDR3aa: CSVEPGGTDTQYF

j_gene: TRBJ1-1
v_gene: TRBV4-2
abundance: .
d_gene: .
CDR3nt: TGTGCCAGCAGCCCTCGAGGCTCCGGGGGGGGCACTGAAGCTTTCTTT
CDR3aa: CASSPRGSGGGTEAFF

j_gene: TRBJ2-5
v_gene: TRBV6-5
abundance: .
d_gene: .
CDR3nt: TGTGCCAGCAGTTACTCCAGGATCGAGACCCAGTACTTC
CDR3aa: CASSYSRIETQYF

j_gene: TRBJ2-3
v_gene: TRBV20-1
abundance: few
d_gene: TRBD2
CDR3nt: TGCAGTGTTCCCCCAGCGGGGGCCTCCTGGACCTCGTCGCAGTATTTT
CDR3aa: CSVPPAGASWTSSQYF

j_gene: TRBJ1-1
v_gene: TRBV20-1
abundance: .
d_gene: TRBD1
CDR3nt: TGCAGTGCGGTACGACAGGGTCCCGAGTTAGATGTCTTCTTT
CDR3aa: CSAVRQGPELDVFF

j_gene: TRBJ2-1
v_gene: TRBV29-1
abundance: few
d_gene: TRBD2
CDR3nt: TGCATCGGACTAGCGGGAGGCAATGAGCAGTTCTTC
CDR3aa: CIGLAGGNEQFF

j_gene: TRBJ1-6
v_gene: TRBV7-9
abundance: .
d_gene: TRBD1
CDR3nt: TGTGCCAGCAGCAAACATAATGACAGGGACTCACCCCTCCACTTT
CDR3aa: CASSKHNDRDSPLHF

j_gene: TRBJ1-6
v_gene: TRBV2
abundance: .
d_gene: TRBD1
CDR3nt: TGTGCCAGCGGGGACAGGGGAGTTTCACCCCTCCACTTT
CDR3aa: CASGDRGVSPLHF

j_gene: TRBJ1-2
v_gene: TRBV7-2
abundance: .
d_gene: .
CDR3nt: TGTGCCAGCAGCTTATCGGGGTTGGGCTTCTATGGCTACACCTTC
CDR3aa: CASSLSGLGFYGYTF